This T cell receptor beta chain was recorded in a study of T cell responses to AZD1222 COVID-19 vaccine (dated by TCRdb to the early 2020s). Context from the whole study: AZD1222 recipients whose second dose came at about 4 weeks and those whose second dose came at about 12 weeks were combined into one group, since spike-specific TCR depth and breadth did not differ between the two schedules. Trial participants were enrolled by age into subgroups of 18-55, 56-69 and 70-plus years, and about 150, 27 and 61 TCR-sequenced participants, respectively, were included in these subgroups. A total of 230 to 250 trial participants underwent TCR sequencing, of whom 207 received two doses of AZD1222 and about 25 received two doses of the MenACWY control vaccine.

From its cysteine to its phenylalanine, the CDR3 spans 13 amino acids. Left in the record is the CDR3 DNA by itself, 39 bases read in frame from the first base. Here V drops 6 bases and J drops 5 bases, and the junction holds 3 bases not matched to any gene. Looking up the germline V gene yields CDR1 SGHTA and CDR2 FQGNSA. Read against the paper, the sample's time point label means: baseline before first vaccination. The vaccinee samples were drawn from two UK trials, COV001 and COV002, one of which was a single-blind randomized controlled phase 2/3 trial testing AZD1222 (ChAdOx1 nCoV-19) in healthy adults. For TCRbeta chain sequencing, PBMC samples were collected from trial participants at day 0 and at day 28 after the second dose. The CDR3 regions of human TCRbeta chains were analyzed by immunosequencing. The paper's processing steps were these. Repertoire TCRs were matched against a reference library of SARS-CoV-2-specific TCRs generated with the MIRA antigen-specificity platform. Breadth was defined as the fraction of unique TCRs that were SARS-CoV-2-associated. Depth was defined as the fraction of total T cells that were SARS-CoV-2-associated. Using the MIRA data, every spike-specific TCR was mapped to the spike region that the TCR reacted to and assigned to either a CD4 or a CD8 class. Log10-transformed breadth and depth values were compared by one-way ANOVA with Sidak's multiple comparisons tests. TCRdb retrieved this table from immuneACCESS and kept in-frame rearrangements only. Not all clones are present; in checked studies, unresolved V genes account for under half, and no reason is known for the remainder. V and J calls and clone size are those listed in that table; D and trimming were worked out from the DNA. The sample table shows approximately 120,000 clones, and 89% are seen once. More than 4% of the sample rests with the top ten.

Comment on this clone: No antigen is known for it. One base away there is no much larger clone; base qualities are not given.

Beyond this particular receptor, the publication reports: The vaccine-associated CD4 TCRs covered the entire spike protein, and the dominant responses fell in regions 160-218 and 743-854. Nearly half of unique spike-specific TCRs reportedly recognized epitopes outside regions mutated in the B.1.351 and B.1.1.7 variants. Most participants were white British and females outnumbered males, and the authors suggested that clonal diversity may have been underestimated. Because no samples from the day 14 peak response were available, repertoires could be characterized only after the peak T cell response. Conclusions about previously exposed vaccinees are limited, since just five or six AZD1222 recipients were seropositive for SARS-CoV-2 at baseline. A significant rise in spike-specific TCR breadth and depth was observed after two AZD1222 doses relative to day 0 and relative to MenACWY recipients. In the small 56-69-year group, the increase in depth fell short of significance, most likely because of low power.

The clonotype originates from an adult in good health. The sequence joins TRBV7-2 to TRBJ1-4; 7 central nucleotides agree with TRBD1. The sequenced sample was peripheral blood, obtained on day 0 of AZD1222 vaccination. The CDR3 region: CASRQTGNEKLFF. The DNA reads TGTGCCAGCAGGCAGACAGGGAATGAAAAACTGTTTTTT.